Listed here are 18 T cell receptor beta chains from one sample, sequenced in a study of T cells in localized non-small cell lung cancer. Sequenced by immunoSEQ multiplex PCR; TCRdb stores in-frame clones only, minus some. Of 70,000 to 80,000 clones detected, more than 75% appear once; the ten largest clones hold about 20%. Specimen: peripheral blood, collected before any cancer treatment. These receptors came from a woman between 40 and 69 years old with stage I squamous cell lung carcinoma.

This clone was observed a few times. The CDR3 protein is CASSSYRGAFF. Written as DNA, the CDR3 is TGTGCCAGCAGCTCTTACCGAGGAGCTTTCTTT. The chain joins TRBV11-1 to TRBJ1-1, with unresolved D. This CDR3 is 11 amino acids long. Trimming removed 4 bases from V and 10 bases from J, with 10 bases in between. Germline V lookup: CDR1 SGHAT, CDR2 FQDESV (reference sequence).

This chain's CDR3 is CASSGGRLGTDTQYF. DNA of the CDR3: TGCGCCAGCAGCGGTGGACGGTTAGGCACAGATACGCAGTATTTT. This rearrangement joins TRBV5-1 to TRBJ2-3; D is ambiguous. The CDR3 is 15 residues long. Trimming removed 4 bases from V and 1 base from J, with 13 bases in between. Germline-derived CDR1 and CDR2 are SGHRS and YFSETQ.

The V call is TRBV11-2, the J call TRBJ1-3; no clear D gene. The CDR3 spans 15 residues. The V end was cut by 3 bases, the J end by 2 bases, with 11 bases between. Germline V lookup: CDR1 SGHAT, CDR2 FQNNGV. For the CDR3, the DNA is TGTGCCAGCAGCTTTAAGTCCCCCGCTGGAAACACCATATATTTT. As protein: CASSFKSPAGNTIYF.

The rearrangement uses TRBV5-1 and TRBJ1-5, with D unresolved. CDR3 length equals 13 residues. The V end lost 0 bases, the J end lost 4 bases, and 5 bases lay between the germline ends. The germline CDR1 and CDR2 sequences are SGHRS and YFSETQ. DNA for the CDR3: TGCGCCAGCAGCTTGGGGGAGAATCAGCCCCAGCATTTT. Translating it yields CASSLGENQPQHF.

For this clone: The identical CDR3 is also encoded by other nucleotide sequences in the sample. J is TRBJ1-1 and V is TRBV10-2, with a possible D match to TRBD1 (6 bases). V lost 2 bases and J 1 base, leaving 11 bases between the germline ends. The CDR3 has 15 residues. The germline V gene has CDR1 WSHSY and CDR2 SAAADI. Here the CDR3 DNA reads TGCGCCAGCAGTGAGGGACAGCTAACGAACACTGAAGCTTTCTTT. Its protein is CASSEGQLTNTEAFF.

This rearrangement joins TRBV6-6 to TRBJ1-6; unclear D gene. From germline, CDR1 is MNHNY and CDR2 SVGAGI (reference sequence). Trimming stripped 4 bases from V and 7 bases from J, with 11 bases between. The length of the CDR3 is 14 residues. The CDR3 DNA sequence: TGTGCCAGCAGTTCATCTAAGGGCAATTCACCCCTCCACTTT. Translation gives CASSSSKGNSPLHF.

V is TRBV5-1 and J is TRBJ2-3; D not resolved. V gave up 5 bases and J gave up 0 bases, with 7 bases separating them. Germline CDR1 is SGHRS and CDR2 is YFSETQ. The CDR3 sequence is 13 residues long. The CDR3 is CASSTASTDTQYF. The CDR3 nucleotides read TGCGCCAGCAGTACAGCTAGCACAGATACGCAGTATTTT.

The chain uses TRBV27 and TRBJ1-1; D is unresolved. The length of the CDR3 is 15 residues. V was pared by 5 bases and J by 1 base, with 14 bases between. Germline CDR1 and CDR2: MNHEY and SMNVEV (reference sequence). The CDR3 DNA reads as TGTGCCAGCAGTCCGTCGGGAGGGAGGAACACTGAAGCTTTCTTT. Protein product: CASSPSGGRNTEAFF.

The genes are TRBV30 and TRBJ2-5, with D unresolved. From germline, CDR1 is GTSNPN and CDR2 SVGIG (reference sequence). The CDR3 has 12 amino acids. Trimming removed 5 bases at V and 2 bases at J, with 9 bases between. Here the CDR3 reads CAWSRNQETQYF. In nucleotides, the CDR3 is TGTGCCTGGTCGCGTAATCAAGAGACCCAGTACTTC.

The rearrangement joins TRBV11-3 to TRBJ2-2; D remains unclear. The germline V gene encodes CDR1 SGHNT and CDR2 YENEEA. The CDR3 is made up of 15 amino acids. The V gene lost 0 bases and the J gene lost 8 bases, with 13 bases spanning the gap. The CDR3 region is CASSLEGQSPGELFF. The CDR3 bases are TGTGCCAGCAGCTTAGAGGGTCAGAGCCCAGGGGAGCTGTTTTTT.

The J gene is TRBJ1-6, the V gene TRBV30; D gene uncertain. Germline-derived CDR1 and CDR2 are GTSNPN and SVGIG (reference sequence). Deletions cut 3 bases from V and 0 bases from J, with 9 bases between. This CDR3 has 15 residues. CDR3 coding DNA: TGTGCCTGGAGGGCCACGGGCTCCTATAATTCACCCCTCCACTTT. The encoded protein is CAWRATGSYNSPLHF.

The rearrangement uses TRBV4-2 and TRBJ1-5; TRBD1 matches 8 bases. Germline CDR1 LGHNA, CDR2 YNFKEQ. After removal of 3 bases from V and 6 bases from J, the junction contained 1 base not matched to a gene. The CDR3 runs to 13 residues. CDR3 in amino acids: CASSQTGAQPQHF. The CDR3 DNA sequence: TGTGCCAGCAGCCAGACAGGGGCTCAGCCCCAGCATTTT.

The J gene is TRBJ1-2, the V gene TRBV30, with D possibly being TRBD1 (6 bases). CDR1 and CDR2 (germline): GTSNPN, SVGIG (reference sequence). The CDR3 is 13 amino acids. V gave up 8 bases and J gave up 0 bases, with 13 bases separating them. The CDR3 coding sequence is TGTGCCAGACGGGACACCTCTAACTATGGCTACACCTTC. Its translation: CARRDTSNYGYTF.

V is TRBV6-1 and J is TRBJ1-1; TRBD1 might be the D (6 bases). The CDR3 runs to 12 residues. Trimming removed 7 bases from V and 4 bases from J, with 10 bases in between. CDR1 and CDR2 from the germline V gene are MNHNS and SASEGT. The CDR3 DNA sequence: TGTGCCAGCACCCGAGGGGGCACTGAAGCTTTCTTT. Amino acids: CASTRGGTEAFF.

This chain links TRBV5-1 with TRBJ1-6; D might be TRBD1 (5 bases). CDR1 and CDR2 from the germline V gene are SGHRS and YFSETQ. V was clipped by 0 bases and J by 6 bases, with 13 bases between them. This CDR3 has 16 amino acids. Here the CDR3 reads CASSLGPDTRNSPLHF. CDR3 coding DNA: TGCGCCAGCAGCTTGGGGCCGGACACCCGTAATTCACCCCTCCACTTT.

The CDR3 sequence: CSVEGTSGGDTDTQYF. The DNA of the CDR3 is TGCAGCGTTGAGGGGACTAGCGGGGGGGACACAGATACGCAGTATTTT. This chain connects TRBV29-1 to TRBJ2-3, with TRBD2 matching 16 bases. The V and J ends lost 3 bases and 2 bases, in that order; junction bases with no gene match: 2. This CDR3 region has 16 residues. Germline CDR1 SQVTM, CDR2 ANQGSEA.

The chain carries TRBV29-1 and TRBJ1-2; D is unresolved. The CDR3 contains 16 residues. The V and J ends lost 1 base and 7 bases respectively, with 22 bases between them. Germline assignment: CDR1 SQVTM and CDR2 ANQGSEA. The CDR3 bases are TGCAGCGTTGAAGCTCCCGGGGAGGGAATGGCGGGTGGCTACACCTTC. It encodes CSVEAPGEGMAGGYTF.

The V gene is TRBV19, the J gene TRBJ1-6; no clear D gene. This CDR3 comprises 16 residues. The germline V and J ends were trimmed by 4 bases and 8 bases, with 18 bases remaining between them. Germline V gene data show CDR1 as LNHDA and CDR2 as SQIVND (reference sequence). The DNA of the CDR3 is TGTGCCAGTAGTAGGGATGTCAGGACCCATTATTCACCCCTCCACTTT. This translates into CASSRDVRTHYSPLHF.